A selection of T cell receptor beta chains follows, all from one sample in a study of blood T cell repertoires in COVID-19. Some clones are missing from TCRdb's copy, which holds only in-frame ones; the method was immunoSEQ multiplex PCR. The sample includes 200,000 to 300,000 clones, around 89% seen only once; the top ten take over 4%. Sequenced: PBMCs or T cells enriched from blood (not recorded which). The receptors here all came from a woman in her 30s who had recovered from COVID-19. The conserved cysteine and the conserved F or W are not part of the CDR3 here. The order of the fields is V gene, clone size, CDR3 protein. The size of a clone is reported for some rows only, either as once, few or many, or as a class for expanded clones.

TRBV9,-,ASSGGTPNQPQH
TRBV5-8,-,ASSEMDRGGHNQPQH
TRBV24-1,many,ATSDPGREGYEQF
TRBV28,-,ASSSTGLAGITDTQY
TRBV6-2/TRBV6-3,-,ASSLTGGRTGELF
TRBV11-3,-,ASSLGQGQQAF
TRBV7-9,-,ASSLVSSGGYEQY
TRBV7-9,-,ASTAIGTEAF
TRBV11-2,once,ASANGGASGYT
TRBV7-9,-,ASSPANRPANEKLF
TRBV28,-,ASSSQGRGYT
TRBV6-6,-,ASSSTQGQKNQPQH
TRBV5-1,-,ASSEEGEKLF
TRBV7-8,few,ASSVRTGVLANYGYT
TRBV19,-,ASSRTRTVGGDTQY
TRBV10-3,-,AISESVNSNQPQH
TRBV2,-,ASIIKLGGGGNEQF